This entry lists 6 T cell receptor beta chains sequenced from one sample in a study of blood T cell repertoires in COVID-19. Some clones are missing from TCRdb's copy, which holds only in-frame ones; the method was immunoSEQ multiplex PCR. In the table there are around 300,000 clones, 88% of which are singletons. Sequencing was carried out using PBMCs or T cells enriched from blood (not recorded which). These receptors were taken from a man aged 25-45 years who had recovered from COVID-19.

The rearrangement uses TRBV5-8 and TRBJ1-2; a weak D match, TRBD1 (6 bases). The germline V gene has CDR1 SGHTS and CDR2 YDEGEE. The CDR3 has 14 amino acids. Trimming cost V 4 bases and J 1 base, with 11 bases left between them. CDR3 amino acids: CASSGMDSNYGYTF. CDR3 DNA sequence: TGTGCCAGCAGCGGAATGGACAGTAACTATGGCTACACCTTC.

This chain joins TRBV3-1 (or the pseudogene TRBV3-2) and TRBJ2-7, with D maybe TRBD2 (5 bases). V lost 1 base to trimming and J lost 6 bases, with 13 bases between them. CDR1 is LGHDT, CDR2 YNNKEL, per germline (reference sequence). The CDR3 covers 14 residues. The CDR3, as DNA: TGTGCCAGCAGCCAAGTAGGGCCTGGAGGCGAGCAGTACTTC. Its translation: CASSQVGPGGEQYF.

CDR3 nucleotide sequence: TGTGCCAGCAGCAACAATTGGGGACAGGACGTCCAAGAGACCCAGTACTTC. Amino acids: CASSNNWGQDVQETQYF. This chain connects TRBV21-1 to TRBJ2-5; TRBD1, the D gene given by the table, was not confirmed from the DNA. TRBV21-1 is noted as a pseudogene. The CDR3 length is 17 residues.

J is TRBJ2-7 and V is TRBV5-8; possibly TRBD2 for D (5 bases). CDR3 size: 13 residues. From germline, CDR1 is SGHTS and CDR2 YDEGEE. The V end was cut by 0 bases, the J end by 3 bases, with 7 bases between. The CDR3 protein is CASSLGRIYEQYF. The CDR3 bases are TGTGCCAGCAGCTTGGGGAGGATCTACGAGCAGTACTTC.

This clone was recorded once. The rearrangement links TRBV2 to TRBJ1-5; D may be TRBD1 (5 bases). The CDR3 totals 14 residues. Trimming removed 7 bases at V and 4 bases at J, with 14 bases between. The germline gives CDR1 SNHLY, CDR2 FYNNEI. Here the CDR3 DNA reads TGTGCCAGCACCCAGGGTCCAGGGAATCAGCCCCAGCATTTT. Translated: CASTQGPGNQPQHF.

The count of this clone is one. The V gene is TRBV28, the J gene TRBJ1-2; 11 nucleotides align to TRBD1. Germline lookup yields CDR1 MDHEN and CDR2 SYDVKM. J lost 7 bases, V lost 5 bases, and 6 bases had no gene match. The CDR3 runs 14 residues. CDR3 sequence: CASSRRTGGRGYTF. As DNA, the CDR3 is TGTGCCAGCAGTAGAAGGACAGGGGGCCGTGGCTACACCTTC.